Listed here are 20 T cell receptor beta chains from one sample, sequenced in a study of T-cell reconstitution after alpha-beta-depleted transplantation in children. Unique molecular identifiers tagged the TCRbeta library. TCRdb itself ran the PCR reads through MiXCR, one entry per CDR3 protein. The sample has 90,000 to 100,000 distinct CDR3 sequences; around 22% are singletons. Specimen: PBMCs, collected before TCRalphabeta/CD19-depleted stem cell transplant. These receptors all come from a boy aged 2 to 10 with acute lymphoblastic leukemia, due to receive a stem cell transplant.

The V and J genes are TRBV18 and TRBJ2-1; TRBD1 or TRBD2 may be the D gene (5 bases each). CDR3 length equals 13 residues. CDR1 and CDR2 (germline): KGHSH, LQKENI. Between the trimmed V and J ends, which lost 6 bases and 5 bases, there was a span of 11 bases. CDR3 residues: CASSRDGNNEQFF. The DNA of the CDR3 is TGTGCCAGCTCCCGGGACGGGAACAATGAGCAGTTCTTC.

Only a few counts were recorded for this clonotype. This chain connects TRBV7-9 to TRBJ1-2, with TRBD1 matching 7 bases. The CDR3 extends over 14 amino acids. V was clipped by 5 bases and J by 7 bases; unmatched bases: 10. Germline loops: CDR1 SEHNR, CDR2 FQNEAQ (reference sequence). CDR3: CASSLGQRFGGYTF. The CDR3 DNA reads as TGTGCCAGCAGCCTGGGACAGAGGTTTGGTGGCTACACCTTC.

This clonotype counts as medium-sized (0.01 to 0.1%). The chain combines TRBV20-1 with TRBJ2-2, with 10 nucleotides matching TRBD1. CDR3 length equals 14 residues. Germline CDR1 and CDR2: DFQATT and SNEGSKA (reference sequence). Trimming took 6 bases from V and 6 from J; bases not matched to a gene: 7. Written as DNA, the CDR3 is TGCAGTGCCCGGACAGGGGGGGAACCCGGGGAGCTGTTTTTT. It yields the protein CSARTGGEPGELFF.

This clonotype occurred a few times. This chain connects TRBV20-1 to TRBJ2-1; D might be TRBD1 or TRBD2, each matching 6 bases. This CDR3 region has 12 residues. Trimming left V 5 bases short and J 10 bases short, with 15 bases between. The germline V gene has CDR1 DFQATT and CDR2 SNEGSKA (reference sequence). The CDR3 protein is CSAEKTGREQFF. CDR3 nucleotides: TGCAGTGCTGAGAAAACAGGGAGGGAGCAGTTCTTC.

This clonotype was seen a few times. V and J are TRBV5-4 and TRBJ2-3, with 7 bases aligning to TRBD1. This CDR3 comprises 13 residues. V gave up 4 bases and J gave up 4 bases; unmatched junction bases: 3. The germline gives CDR1 SGHNT, CDR2 YYREEE (reference sequence). The CDR3 DNA reads TGTGCCAGCAGCCCGGGACAGTCAGATACGCAGTATTTT. Amino acids: CASSPGQSDTQYF.

The chain carries TRBV25-1 and TRBJ2-7; 9 positions agree with TRBD1. The CDR3 is made up of 17 amino acids. CDR1 is MGHDK and CDR2 is SYGVNS in the germline V gene. The junction had 9 bases not matched to a gene; V was cut back by 2 bases and J by 1 base. The CDR3 loop is CASSENLGTGTSYEQYF. The CDR3 bases are TGTGCCAGCAGTGAAAACCTAGGGACAGGGACGTCCTACGAGCAGTACTTC.

This clonotype was counted many times. V usage is TRBV7-9 and J usage is TRBJ1-1; D unresolved. Trimming stripped 1 base from V and 5 bases from J, with 11 bases between. Germline loops: CDR1 SEHNR, CDR2 FQNEAQ (reference sequence). The CDR3 has 14 residues. Here the CDR3 reads CASSLGLQVTEAFF. CDR3 DNA: TGTGCCAGCAGCTTAGGCCTCCAGGTAACTGAAGCTTTCTTT.

Regarding this clonotype: Given a much more abundant clone one base away, this may be a read error. This chain joins TRBV29-1 and TRBJ2-5; perhaps TRBD2 as D (5 bases). Germline CDR1 SQVTM, CDR2 ANQGSEA. The length of the CDR3 is 12 residues. Here the CDR3 reads CSVGVAGETQNF. In DNA form, the CDR3 reads TGCAGCGTTGGGGTAGCTGGGGAGACCCAGAACTTC.

V gene TRBV4-3 combines with J gene TRBJ2-7, with 15 bases lining up with TRBD2. Germline V gene lookup returns CDR1 LGHNA and CDR2 YSLEER. CDR3 size: 18 residues. V dropped 4 bases and J dropped 2; count of bases not matched to a gene: 9. The CDR3 DNA reads as TGCGCCAGCAGCCGGGGACTAGCGGGAGGCACCCTTACCTACGAGCAGTACTTC. Its protein product is CASSRGLAGGTLTYEQYF.

This clonotype was detected a few times. The CDR3 region has the DNA TGTGCCAGCAGCTTAGAGGGAGACAGGGTAGTATCGCCCCAGCATTTT. Its protein product is CASSLEGDRVVSPQHF. The chain employs TRBV7-8 and TRBJ1-5; TRBD1 matches at 7 bases. The length of the CDR3 is 16 residues. Germline loops: CDR1 SGHVS, CDR2 FQNEAQ. Unmatched junction bases numbered 12, after V lost 1 base and J lost 9 bases.

This chain joins TRBV2 and TRBJ2-3; TRBD2 agrees at 11 bases. V gave up 7 bases and J gave up 1 base; unmatched junction bases: 10. The CDR3 length is 17 residues. Looked up from germline, CDR1 is SNHLY and CDR2 is FYNNEI. The CDR3 sequence is CASNSLSGRAGTDTQYF. In DNA, the CDR3 is TGTGCCAGCAACTCTCTTAGCGGGAGGGCCGGCACAGATACGCAGTATTTT.

This clonotype was found many times. The rearrangement uses TRBV9 and TRBJ2-5; D is possibly TRBD2 (6 bases). Germline assignment: CDR1 SGDLS and CDR2 YYNGEE. The V gene lost 2 bases and the J gene lost 7 bases, with 15 bases spanning the gap. The CDR3 is made up of 14 amino acids. CDR3 in DNA: TGTGCCAGCAGCGTTAATAGCGGAGATGTGACCCAGTACTTC. Protein: CASSVNSGDVTQYF.

There are a few counts of this clonotype. V usage is TRBV11-2 and J usage is TRBJ2-2; D not certain. This CDR3 has 13 amino acids. Per germline, CDR1 SGHAT and CDR2 FQNNGV. The V gene lost 1 base and the J gene lost 3 bases, with 3 bases spanning the gap. The chain's CDR3 is CASSLGYTGELFF. The CDR3 region has the DNA TGTGCCAGCAGCTTAGGGTACACCGGGGAGCTGTTTTTT.

At least ten counts were recorded for this clonotype. The genes are TRBV28 and TRBJ1-5; 10 positions agree with TRBD1. This CDR3 spans 16 amino acids. Per the germline V gene, CDR1 is MDHEN and CDR2 is SYDVKM. After removal of 6 bases from V and 0 bases from J, the junction contained 5 bases not matched to a gene. The CDR3 nucleotides read TGTGCCAGCAGCGACAGGGGGCTTTCTAGCAATCAGCCCCAGCATTTT. It is translated as CASSDRGLSSNQPQHF. Variable domain in full (rest from reference TRBV28 and TRBJ1-5): DVKVTQSSRYLVKRTGEKVFLECVQDMDHENMFWYRQDPGLGLRLIYFSYDVKMKEKGDIPEGYSVSREKKERFSLILESASTNQTSMYLCASSDRGLSSNQPQHFGDGTRLSIL.

In this sample, this clonotype turned up a few times. Here the CDR3 DNA reads TGTGCCAGCAGTTCCGTCGCCTCGGACTACCCTCACGAGCAGTACTTC. This encodes CASSSVASDYPHEQYF. This rearrangement joins TRBV28 to TRBJ2-7, with D possibly being TRBD2 (6 bases). V was trimmed by 4 bases and J by 5 bases, leaving 21 bases between them. The CDR3 covers 16 residues. Germline CDR1 reads MDHEN; CDR2 reads SYDVKM. Together with reference TRBV28 and TRBJ2-7, the CDR3 gives the full variable domain: DVKVTQSSRYLVKRTGEKVFLECVQDMDHENMFWYRQDPGLGLRLIYFSYDVKMKEKGDIPEGYSVSREKKERFSLILESASTNQTSMYLCASSSVASDYPHEQYFGPGTRLTVT.

CDR3 sequence reads: CASSPGAFDKNIQYF. DNA for the CDR3: TGTGCCAGCAGCCCCGGTGCATTCGACAAAAACATTCAGTACTTC. This chain joins TRBV12-3 or TRBV12-4 and TRBJ2-4, with no clear D. The V end lost 6 bases, the J end lost 3 bases, and 15 bases lay between the germline ends. This CDR3 contains 15 residues.

This chain uses TRBV7-2 with TRBJ1-1; maybe TRBD1 (5 bases). This CDR3 spans 15 amino acids. The germline CDR1 and CDR2 sequences are SGHTA and FQGNSA. V shed 4 bases and J shed 4 bases, with 16 bases lying between them. The CDR3 is CASSSSGGGGTEAFF. The CDR3 coding sequence is TGTGCCAGCAGCTCGAGTGGGGGAGGAGGCACTGAAGCTTTCTTT. The full variable domain, rest sourced from reference TRBV7-2 and TRBJ1-1, is GAGVSQSPSNKVTEKGKDVELRCDPISGHTALYWYRQSLGQGLEFLIYFQGNSAPDKSGLPSDRFSAERTGGSVSTLTIQRTQQEDSAVYLCASSSSGGGGTEAFFGQGTRLTVV.

This clonotype was observed many times. This chain uses TRBV29-1 with TRBJ2-3; D gene uncertain. Germline CDR1 and CDR2: SQVTM and ANQGSEA. The CDR3 is 13 amino acids. V was shortened by 4 bases and J by 0 bases, with 8 bases between the two germline ends. The CDR3 bases are TGCAGCGTTGCCCTCTCGAGCACAGATACGCAGTATTTT. Its translation is CSVALSSTDTQYF.

The rearrangement uses TRBV20-1 and TRBJ1-1; 7 bases align to TRBD1. The CDR3 spans 13 residues. V trimming: 6 bases; J trimming: 0 bases; junction bases outside the gene matches: 4. Germline lookup yields CDR1 DFQATT and CDR2 SNEGSKA (reference sequence). The CDR3 sequence is CSALDRMNTEAFF. The DNA for the CDR3 is TGCAGTGCCTTGGACAGGATGAACACTGAAGCTTTCTTT.

J is TRBJ2-6 and V is TRBV4-3; 7 bases fit TRBD2. Unmatched junction bases numbered 5, after V lost 4 bases and J lost 2 bases. Germline CDR1 is LGHNA and CDR2 is YSLEER. This CDR3 comprises 16 residues. This chain's CDR3 is CASSLQAGAGANVLTF. CDR3 sequence (DNA): TGCGCCAGCAGCCTCCAGGCGGGGGCTGGGGCCAACGTCCTGACTTTC.